The 32 T cell receptor beta chains reported below all come from one sample, sequenced in a study of T cell responses to AZD1222 COVID-19 vaccine. Libraries were prepared by immunoSEQ multiplex PCR; TCRdb keeps only in-frame clonotypes and omits some of them. The table includes roughly 110,000 clones, 85% to 95% detected once. The material was peripheral blood, obtained 28 days after the second AZD1222 dose. These receptors were obtained from an adult who received the AZD1222 COVID-19 vaccine.

This chain joins TRBV6-5 and TRBJ2-7, with TRBD1 as a possible D gene (6 bases). V dropped 6 bases and J dropped 4 bases, with 13 bases sitting between them. The CDR3 is 13 residues long. Germline-derived CDR1 and CDR2 are MNHEY and SVGAGI. The CDR3 sequence is CASSGEQGYEQYF. Here the CDR3 DNA reads TGTGCCAGCAGCGGAGAACAGGGTTACGAGCAGTACTTC.

This chain connects TRBV27 to TRBJ1-4, with TRBD1 as a possible D gene (6 bases). Looked up from germline, CDR1 is MNHEY and CDR2 is SMNVEV (reference sequence). The CDR3 consists of 13 residues. Trimming removed 9 bases from V and 4 bases from J, with 12 bases in between. The CDR3 spells CASRRDNNEKLFF. CDR3 nucleotides: TGTGCCAGTCGCCGGGACAATAATGAAAAACTGTTTTTT.

The J gene is TRBJ2-7, the V gene TRBV27; 10 bases line up with TRBD2. The V segment lost 5 bases and the J segment 3 bases; nucleotides outside the gene matches: 4. The length of the CDR3 is 14 residues. The V gene's germline CDR1 is MNHEY and CDR2 SMNVEV (reference sequence). DNA for the CDR3: TGTGCCAGCAGTCTCTCTAGCGGGAGCTACGAGCAGTACTTC. Translated, it gives CASSLSSGSYEQYF.

V is TRBV3-1 (or the pseudogene TRBV3-2) and J is TRBJ2-5; 7 bases agree with TRBD2. Germline trimming cut 4 bases from V and 5 bases from J; bases unmatched to any gene: 10. CDR1 LGHDT and CDR2 YNNKEL come from the germline V gene (reference sequence). The CDR3 runs 15 residues. CDR3: CASSRLATSGETQYF. The CDR3 region has the DNA TGTGCCAGCAGCCGACTAGCAACCTCGGGGGAGACCCAGTACTTC.

The CDR3 loop reads CASSPTDTQYF. DNA of the CDR3: TGTGCCAGCTCACCAACGGATACGCAGTATTTT. The chain is built from TRBV18 and TRBJ2-3, with unresolved D. The CDR3 extends over 11 amino acids. V was clipped by 2 bases and J by 6 bases, with 3 bases between them. CDR1 and CDR2 from the germline V gene are KGHSH and LQKENI.

This sequence joins TRBV7-2 and TRBJ1-2, with D hard to call. Per the germline V gene, CDR1 is SGHTA and CDR2 is FQGNSA. This CDR3 has 13 residues. Trimming took 5 bases from V and 7 from J, leaving 14 bases between them. The CDR3 reads CASSPTPSSGYTF. The CDR3 bases are TGTGCCAGCAGCCCCACCCCGTCCAGTGGCTACACCTTC.

CDR3: CASSRGRDSGTEAFF. In nucleotides, the CDR3 is TGTGCCAGCAGCCGGGGGAGGGACTCGGGCACTGAAGCTTTCTTT. The chain carries TRBV9 and TRBJ1-1, with D tentatively TRBD1 (5 bases). CDR3 size: 15 residues. V gave up 4 bases and J gave up 4 bases, with 17 bases separating them. Germline values: CDR1 SGDLS, CDR2 YYNGEE.

J is TRBJ2-5 and V is TRBV18; D is perhaps TRBD1 (6 bases). The CDR3 has 13 amino acids. With 6 bases removed from V and 1 base from J, the gap between germline ends came to 9 bases. The V gene's germline CDR1 is KGHSH and CDR2 LQKENI. The CDR3 DNA reads TGTGCCAGCTCTCAGGGGTTCCAAGAGACCCAGTACTTC. Its translation: CASSQGFQETQYF.

The chain links TRBV10-3 to TRBJ2-1; 9 bases are a match to TRBD2. This CDR3 comprises 15 residues. V lost 2 bases, J lost 4 bases, and 3 bases stayed unmatched. CDR1 is ENHRY and CDR2 is SYGVKD in the germline V gene. The CDR3 loop reads CAISEELAGYNEQFF. DNA of the CDR3: TGTGCCATCAGTGAGGAGCTAGCGGGGTACAATGAGCAGTTCTTC.

The chain has TRBV7-6 and TRBJ1-1; D remains unclear. Germline CDR1 reads SGHVS; CDR2 reads FNYEAQ. The CDR3 runs 13 residues. Trimming removed 6 bases from V and 0 bases from J, with 8 bases in between. The CDR3 nucleotides read TGTGCCAGCAGTAAGGCACTGAACACTGAAGCTTTCTTT. Protein sequence: CASSKALNTEAFF.

The chain combines TRBV9 with TRBJ2-1; 9 bases match TRBD2. Germline V gene data show CDR1 as SGDLS and CDR2 as YYNGEE. There are 15 residues in the CDR3. V trimming: 2 bases; J trimming: 9 bases; junction bases outside the gene matches: 9. In DNA, the CDR3 is TGTGCCAGCAGCGTCCTAGCGGGAAATACGGGTGAGCAGTTCTTC. This sequence encodes CASSVLAGNTGEQFF. Based on the CDR3 plus reference TRBV9 and TRBJ2-1, the full variable domain is DSGVTQTPKHLITATGQRVTLRCSPRSGDLSVYWYQQSLDQGLQFLIQYYNGEERAKGNILERFSAQQFPDLHSELNLSSLELGDSALYFCASSVLAGNTGEQFFGPGTRLTVL.

CDR3 in DNA: TGTGCCAGCAGTTACTCGAGTAATAGCATGAACACTGAAGCTTTCTTT. It translates to CASSYSSNSMNTEAFF. This chain uses TRBV6-5 with TRBJ1-1; no clear D gene. There are 16 residues in the CDR3. Germline CDR1 is MNHEY and CDR2 is SVGAGI. V was cut by 0 bases and J by 0 bases, with 11 bases left in between.

The chain combines TRBV28 with TRBJ2-7, with 8 bases identical to TRBD1. The CDR3 extends over 13 amino acids. Germline-derived CDR1 and CDR2 are MDHEN and SYDVKM. Trimming took 5 bases from V and 4 from J; bases not matched to a gene: 4. The CDR3 is CASSTTGEYEQYF. DNA of the CDR3: TGTGCCAGCAGTACGACAGGGGAGTACGAGCAGTACTTC.

This clone was seen just once. The chain links TRBV2 to TRBJ1-2; TRBD1 agrees at 10 bases. This CDR3 is 16 amino acids long. Germline V gene data show CDR1 as SNHLY and CDR2 as FYNNEI. The V gene end was trimmed by 6 bases and the J gene end by 7 bases; junction bases not matched to a gene: 14. CDR3 amino acids: CASSDSPDRGQGGYTF. In nucleotides, the CDR3 is TGTGCCAGCAGCGATAGCCCTGACAGGGGGCAGGGTGGCTACACCTTC.

J is TRBJ1-1 and V is TRBV5-1, with unresolved D. CDR1 is SGHRS and CDR2 is YFSETQ in the germline V gene. The CDR3 runs 12 residues. The V end was cut by 0 bases, the J end by 7 bases, with 7 bases between. The CDR3 here is CASSLAGSEAFF. The CDR3 coding sequence is TGCGCCAGCAGCTTGGCCGGCAGTGAAGCTTTCTTT.

J is TRBJ1-2 and V is TRBV6-5; D unclear. This CDR3 contains 13 residues. Looked up from germline, CDR1 is MNHEY and CDR2 is SVGAGI. The V end lost 2 bases, the J end lost 7 bases, and 11 bases lay between the germline ends. The CDR3 here is CASSYEALAGYTF. CDR3 bases: TGTGCCAGCAGTTACGAGGCACTGGCTGGCTACACCTTC.

This chain uses TRBV24-1 with TRBJ2-5; D is perhaps TRBD2 (5 bases). The CDR3 is 12 amino acids. V was clipped by 9 bases and J by 10 bases, with 17 bases between them. CDR1 and CDR2 from the germline V gene are KGHDR and SFDVKD. For the CDR3, the DNA is TGTGCCACCTCGGGGTGGTCCGGGGACCAGTACTTC. It yields the protein CATSGWSGDQYF.

This rearrangement joins TRBV10-3 to TRBJ2-2, with TRBD2 identical over 15 bases. This CDR3 contains 18 residues. V gave up 3 bases and J gave up 3 bases; unmatched junction bases: 5. The V gene's germline CDR1 is ENHRY and CDR2 SYGVKD. The CDR3 coding sequence is TGTGCCATCAGTGAATACGGACTAGCGGGAGGGGACACCGGGGAGCTGTTTTTT. Its translation: CAISEYGLAGGDTGELFF.

The gene calls are TRBV7-6 and TRBJ1-4; D is undetermined. CDR3 size: 16 residues. CDR1 and CDR2 from the germline V gene are SGHVS and FNYEAQ. The ends were cut back, 0 bases at V and 0 bases at J, with 8 bases in the middle. The CDR3 spells CASSLAEGSTNEKLFF. In nucleotides, the CDR3 is TGTGCCAGCAGCTTAGCCGAGGGCTCAACTAATGAAAAACTGTTTTTT.

This chain connects TRBV9 to TRBJ2-5; either TRBD1 or TRBD2 may supply D (5 bases each). This CDR3 is 14 amino acids long. Germline CDR1 SGDLS, CDR2 YYNGEE. Trimming left V 1 base short and J 4 bases short, with 11 bases between. This chain's CDR3 is CASSVLGVGETQYF. The CDR3 region has the DNA TGTGCCAGCAGCGTATTGGGGGTTGGAGAGACCCAGTACTTC.

V is TRBV5-1 and J is TRBJ1-3, with D possibly matching TRBD1 (6 bases). This CDR3 contains 16 residues. V lost 3 bases and J lost 0, with 13 bases in between. Germline V gives CDR1 SGHRS, CDR2 YFSETQ. In DNA, the CDR3 is TGCGCCAGCAGCTCCTCTACAGGGATCTCTGGAAACACCATATATTTT. It is translated as CASSSSTGISGNTIYF. The variable domain in full, completed from reference TRBV5-1 and TRBJ1-3, reads KAGVTQTPRYLIKTRGQQVTLSCSPISGHRSVSWYQQTPGQGLQFLFEYFSETQRNKGNFPGRFSGRQFSNSRSEMNVSTLELGDSALYLCASSSSTGISGNTIYFGEGSWLTVV.

The chain is built from TRBV28 and TRBJ2-1; possibly TRBD2 for D (6 bases). Trimming removed 4 bases from V and 2 bases from J, with 15 bases in between. In germline, CDR1 is MDHEN, CDR2 SYDVKM. This CDR3 region has 16 residues. CDR3 amino acids: CASSSIRDSAYNEQFF. The CDR3 coding sequence is TGTGCCAGCAGTTCAATTCGGGACTCCGCCTACAATGAGCAGTTCTTC.

The chain couples TRBV19 to TRBJ1-2; 7 positions match TRBD1. CDR1 and CDR2 (germline): LNHDA, SQIVND (reference sequence). V was clipped by 3 bases and J by 2 bases; unmatched bases: 3. The CDR3 totals 14 residues. The CDR3 nucleotides are TGTGCCAGTAGTATCCGGGACAGCAACTATGGCTACACCTTC. Translated: CASSIRDSNYGYTF.

The V call is TRBV6-5, the J call TRBJ2-7; TRBD1 matches at 7 bases. The CDR3 totals 15 residues. Germline V lookup: CDR1 MNHEY, CDR2 SVGAGI. V gave up 6 bases and J gave up 3 bases; unmatched junction bases: 11. Here the CDR3 DNA reads TGTGCCAGCAGCCGATTTACAGGGGCAGGCTACGAGCAGTACTTC. Translating gives CASSRFTGAGYEQYF.

This clone was recorded only once. The rearrangement links TRBV7-2 to TRBJ2-2; D possibly corresponds to TRBD2 (6 bases). Trimming took off 1 base at V and 0 bases at J, with 9 bases between the two ends. The CDR3 runs 16 residues. Germline lookup yields CDR1 SGHTA and CDR2 FQGNSA. The CDR3 sequence is CASSLVAGSNTGELFF. CDR3 bases: TGTGCCAGCAGCTTAGTGGCGGGGTCGAACACCGGGGAGCTGTTTTTT.

The chain links TRBV29-1 to TRBJ1-2; D is ambiguous. The CDR3 spans 12 residues. The V gene's germline CDR1 is SQVTM and CDR2 ANQGSEA. Trimming pared 3 bases from V and 4 bases from J, leaving 9 bases between. The CDR3 nucleotides read TGCAGCGTTGAGCCGACACCCTATGGCTACACCTTC. Its protein product is CSVEPTPYGYTF. Supplemented by reference TRBV29-1 and TRBJ1-2, the full variable domain reads SAVISQKPSRDICQRGTSLTIQCQVDSQVTMMFWYRQQPGQSLTLIATANQGSEATYESGFVIDKFPISRPNLTFSTLTVSNMSPEDSSIYLCSVEPTPYGYTFGSGTRLTVV.

The chain uses TRBV27 and TRBJ2-1; D is possibly TRBD1 or TRBD2 (5 bases each). Germline V gene data show CDR1 as MNHEY and CDR2 as SMNVEV (reference sequence). The CDR3 totals 15 residues. The ends were cut back, 6 bases at V and 1 base at J, with 13 bases in the middle. CDR3 in amino acids: CASSDRDGSYNEQFF. For the CDR3, the DNA is TGTGCCAGCAGCGACCGGGACGGTTCCTACAATGAGCAGTTCTTC.

DNA for the CDR3: TGTGCCAGCAGACTAGCGGGAGGGAGCTCCTACAATGAGCAGTTCTTC. This sequence encodes CASRLAGGSSYNEQFF. V usage is TRBV27 and J usage is TRBJ2-1, with 13 bases matching TRBD2. Germline-derived CDR1 and CDR2 are MNHEY and SMNVEV (reference sequence). The CDR3 consists of 16 residues. The V and J ends lost 6 bases and 0 bases, in that order; junction bases with no gene match: 2.

Note on this clone: One end of the junction is discordant with germline, which a read error may explain. The CDR3 DNA sequence: TGTGCCAGCACGGGACACCTGAACCCTGAAGCTTTCTTT. Translation: CASTGHLNPEAFF. The rearrangement joins TRBV28 to TRBJ1-1; D is possibly TRBD1 (6 bases). The CDR3 has 13 amino acids. CDR1 and CDR2 (germline): MDHEN, SYDVKM. Drawing the rest from reference TRBV28 and TRBJ1-1, the complete variable domain is DVKVTQSSRYLVKRTGEKVFLECVQDMDHENMFWYRQDPGLGLRLIYFSYDVKMKEKGDIPEGYSVSREKKERFSLILESASTNQTSMYLCASTGHLNPEAFFGQGTRLTVV.

V is TRBV19 and J is TRBJ2-3; no clear D. Between the trimmed V and J ends, which lost 6 bases and 6 bases, there was a span of 22 bases. Per germline, CDR1 LNHDA and CDR2 SQIVND (reference sequence). The CDR3 length is 16 residues. The CDR3 protein is CASRDRVYNKWDTQYF. DNA of the CDR3: TGTGCCAGTAGGGACCGGGTCTATAACAAATGGGATACGCAGTATTTT. Full variable domain (remainder filled in from reference TRBV19 and TRBJ2-3): DGGITQSPKYLFRKEGQNVTLSCEQNLNHDAMYWYRQDPGQGLRLIYYSQIVNDFQKGDIAEGYSVSREKKESFPLTVTSAQKNPTAFYLCASRDRVYNKWDTQYFGPGTRLTVL.

V gene TRBV20-1 combines with J gene TRBJ2-1, with D hard to call. The V end was cut by 4 bases, the J end by 9 bases, with 7 bases between. The CDR3 extends over 10 amino acids. Germline CDR1 is DFQATT and CDR2 is SNEGSKA (reference sequence). The CDR3 nucleotides are TGCAGTGCTACCGGGCGTGAGCAGTTCTTC. It codes for CSATGREQFF.

The chain carries TRBV2 and TRBJ2-7; TRBD2 agrees at 7 bases. Per the germline V gene, CDR1 is SNHLY and CDR2 is FYNNEI. J was trimmed by 2 bases and V by 8 bases; bases with no gene match: 6. This CDR3 has 13 amino acids. In DNA, the CDR3 is TGTGCCAGCGGCGGGGGTAACGCCTACGAGCAGTACTTC. This sequence encodes CASGGGNAYEQYF.